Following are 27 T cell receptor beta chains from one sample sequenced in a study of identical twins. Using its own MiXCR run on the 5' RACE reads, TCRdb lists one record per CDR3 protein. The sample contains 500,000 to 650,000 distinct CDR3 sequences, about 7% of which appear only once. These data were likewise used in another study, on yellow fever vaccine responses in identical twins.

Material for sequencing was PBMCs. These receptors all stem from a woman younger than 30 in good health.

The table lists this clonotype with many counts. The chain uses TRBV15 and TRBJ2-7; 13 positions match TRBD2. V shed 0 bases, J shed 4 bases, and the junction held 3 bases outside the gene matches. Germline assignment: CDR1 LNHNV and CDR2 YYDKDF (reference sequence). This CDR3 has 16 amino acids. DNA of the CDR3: TGTGCCACCAGCAGAGATACGACTAGCGGGAGGTACGAGCAGTACTTC. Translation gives CATSRDTTSGRYEQYF.

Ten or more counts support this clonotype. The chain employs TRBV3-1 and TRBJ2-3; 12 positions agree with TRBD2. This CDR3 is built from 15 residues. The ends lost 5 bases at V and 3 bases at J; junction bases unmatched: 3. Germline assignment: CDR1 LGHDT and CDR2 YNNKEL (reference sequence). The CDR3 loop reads CASSILAGGTDTQYF. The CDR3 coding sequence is TGTGCCAGCAGCATACTAGCGGGAGGTACAGATACGCAGTATTTT.

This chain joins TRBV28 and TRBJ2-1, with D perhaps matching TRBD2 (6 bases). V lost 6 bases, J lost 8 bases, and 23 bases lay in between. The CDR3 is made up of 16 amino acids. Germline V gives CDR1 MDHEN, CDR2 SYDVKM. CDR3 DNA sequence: TGTGCCAGCAGGGGTTTGGGAGGATCGGGCGTCGATGAGCAGTTCTTC. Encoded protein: CASRGLGGSGVDEQFF.

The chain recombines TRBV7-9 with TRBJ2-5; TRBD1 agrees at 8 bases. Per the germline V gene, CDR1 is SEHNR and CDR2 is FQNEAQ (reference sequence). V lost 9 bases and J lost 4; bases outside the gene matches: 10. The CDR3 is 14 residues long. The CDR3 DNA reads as TGTGCCAGTTCAGACAGGGGTGGACGAGAGACCCAGTACTTC. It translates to CASSDRGGRETQYF.

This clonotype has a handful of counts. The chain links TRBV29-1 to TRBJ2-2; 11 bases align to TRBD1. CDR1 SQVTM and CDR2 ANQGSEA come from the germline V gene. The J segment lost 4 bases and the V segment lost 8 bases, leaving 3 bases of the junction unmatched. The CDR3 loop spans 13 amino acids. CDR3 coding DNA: TGCAGCTGCGGGACAGGGGGCACCGGGGAGCTGTTTTTT. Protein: CSCGTGGTGELFF.

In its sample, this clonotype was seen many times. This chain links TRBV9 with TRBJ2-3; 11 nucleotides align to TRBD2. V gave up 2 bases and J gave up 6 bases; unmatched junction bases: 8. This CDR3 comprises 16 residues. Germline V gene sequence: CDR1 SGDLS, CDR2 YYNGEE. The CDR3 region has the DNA TGTGCCAGCAGCGTTAAACTAGCGGGAGCCGCGGATACGCAGTATTTT. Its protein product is CASSVKLAGAADTQYF.

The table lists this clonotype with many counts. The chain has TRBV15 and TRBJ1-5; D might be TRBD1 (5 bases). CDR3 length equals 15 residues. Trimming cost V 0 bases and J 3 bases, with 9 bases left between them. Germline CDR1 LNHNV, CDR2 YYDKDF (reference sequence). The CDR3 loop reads CATSRDFGANQPQHF. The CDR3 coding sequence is TGTGCCACCAGCAGAGATTTTGGGGCCAATCAGCCCCAGCATTTT.

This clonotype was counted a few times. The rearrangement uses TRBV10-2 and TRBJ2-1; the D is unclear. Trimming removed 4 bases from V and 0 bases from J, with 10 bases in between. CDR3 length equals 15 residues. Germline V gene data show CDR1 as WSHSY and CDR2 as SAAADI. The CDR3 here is CASSVTIASYNEQFF. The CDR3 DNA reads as TGCGCCAGCAGTGTGACGATAGCCTCCTACAATGAGCAGTTCTTC.

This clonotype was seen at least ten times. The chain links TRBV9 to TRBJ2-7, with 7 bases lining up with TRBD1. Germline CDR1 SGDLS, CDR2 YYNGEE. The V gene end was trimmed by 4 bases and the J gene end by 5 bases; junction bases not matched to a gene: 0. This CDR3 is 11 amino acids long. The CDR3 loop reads CASSTGDEQYF. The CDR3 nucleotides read TGTGCCAGCAGCACAGGGGACGAGCAGTACTTC.

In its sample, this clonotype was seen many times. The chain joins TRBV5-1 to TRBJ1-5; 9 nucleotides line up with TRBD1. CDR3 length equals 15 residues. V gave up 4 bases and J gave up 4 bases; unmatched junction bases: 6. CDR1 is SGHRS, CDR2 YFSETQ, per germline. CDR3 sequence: CASSAGTGRNQPQHF. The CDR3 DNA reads TGCGCCAGCAGCGCAGGGACAGGGAGGAATCAGCCCCAGCATTTT.

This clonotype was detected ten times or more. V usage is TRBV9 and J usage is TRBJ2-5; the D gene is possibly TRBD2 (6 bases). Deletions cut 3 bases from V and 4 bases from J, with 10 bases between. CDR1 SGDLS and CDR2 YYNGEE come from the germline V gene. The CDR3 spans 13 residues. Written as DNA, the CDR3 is TGTGCCAGCAGCGCAGAGGGAGGAGAGACCCAGTACTTC. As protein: CASSAEGGETQYF.

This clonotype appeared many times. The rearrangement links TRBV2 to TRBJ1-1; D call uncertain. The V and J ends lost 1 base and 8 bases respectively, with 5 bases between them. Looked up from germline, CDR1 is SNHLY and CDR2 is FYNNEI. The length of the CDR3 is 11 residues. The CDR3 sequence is CASSEGTEAFF. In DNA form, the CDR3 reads TGTGCCAGCAGTGAAGGGACGGAAGCTTTCTTT. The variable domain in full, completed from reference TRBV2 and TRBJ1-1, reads EPEVTQTPSHQVTQMGQEVILRCVPISNHLYFYWYRQILGQKVEFLVSFYNNEISEKSEIFDDQFSVERPDGSNFTLKIRSTKLEDSAMYFCASSEGTEAFFGQGTRLTVV.

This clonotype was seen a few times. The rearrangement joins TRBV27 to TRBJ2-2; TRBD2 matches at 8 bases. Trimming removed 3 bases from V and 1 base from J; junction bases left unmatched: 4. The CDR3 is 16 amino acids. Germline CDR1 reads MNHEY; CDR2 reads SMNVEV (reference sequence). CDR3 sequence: CASSFPGGGNTGELFF. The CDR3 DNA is TGTGCCAGCAGTTTTCCGGGAGGGGGGAACACCGGGGAGCTGTTTTTT.

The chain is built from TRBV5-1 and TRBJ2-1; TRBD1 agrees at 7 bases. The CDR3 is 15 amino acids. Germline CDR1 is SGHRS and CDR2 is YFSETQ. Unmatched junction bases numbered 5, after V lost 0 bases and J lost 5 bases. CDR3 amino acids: CASSLVRDRNNEQFF. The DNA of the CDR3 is TGCGCCAGCAGCTTGGTCCGGGACAGAAACAATGAGCAGTTCTTC.

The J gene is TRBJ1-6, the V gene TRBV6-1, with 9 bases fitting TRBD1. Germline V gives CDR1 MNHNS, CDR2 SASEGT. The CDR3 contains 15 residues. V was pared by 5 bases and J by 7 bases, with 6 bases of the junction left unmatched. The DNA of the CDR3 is TGTGCCAGCAGTCCGACGGGACAGGGAAATTCACCCCTCCACTTT. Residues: CASSPTGQGNSPLHF.

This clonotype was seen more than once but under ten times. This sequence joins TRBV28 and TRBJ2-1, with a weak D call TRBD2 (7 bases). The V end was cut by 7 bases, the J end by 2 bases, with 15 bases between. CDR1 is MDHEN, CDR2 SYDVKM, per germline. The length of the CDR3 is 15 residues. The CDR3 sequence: CASIGGGPAYNEQFF. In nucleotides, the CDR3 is TGTGCCAGCATAGGGGGAGGGCCGGCCTACAATGAGCAGTTCTTC.

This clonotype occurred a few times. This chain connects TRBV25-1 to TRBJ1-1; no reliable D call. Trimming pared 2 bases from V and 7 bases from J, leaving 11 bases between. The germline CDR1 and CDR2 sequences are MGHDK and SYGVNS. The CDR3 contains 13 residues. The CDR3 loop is CASSETTLYEAFF. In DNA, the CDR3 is TGTGCCAGCAGTGAAACCACTCTCTATGAAGCTTTCTTT.

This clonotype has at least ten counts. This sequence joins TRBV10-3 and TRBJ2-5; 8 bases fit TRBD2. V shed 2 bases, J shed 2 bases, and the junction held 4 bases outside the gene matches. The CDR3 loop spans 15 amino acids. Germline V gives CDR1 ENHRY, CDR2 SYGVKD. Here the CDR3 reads CAISEMSGSQETQYF. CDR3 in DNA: TGTGCCATCAGTGAGATGAGCGGGAGTCAAGAGACCCAGTACTTC.

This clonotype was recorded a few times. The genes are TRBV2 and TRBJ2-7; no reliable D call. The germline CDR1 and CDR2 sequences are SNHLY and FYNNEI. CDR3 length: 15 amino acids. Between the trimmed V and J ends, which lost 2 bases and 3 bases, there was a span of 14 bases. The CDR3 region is CASSERVSPFYEQYF. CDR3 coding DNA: TGTGCCAGCAGTGAAAGGGTCAGCCCATTCTACGAGCAGTACTTC.

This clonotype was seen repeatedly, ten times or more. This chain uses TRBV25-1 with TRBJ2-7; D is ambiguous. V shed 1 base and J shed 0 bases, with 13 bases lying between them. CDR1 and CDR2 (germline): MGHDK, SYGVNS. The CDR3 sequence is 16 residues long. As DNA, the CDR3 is TGTGCCAGCAGTGAATTCCGGGTAGGGTTCTCCTACGAGCAGTACTTC. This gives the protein CASSEFRVGFSYEQYF.

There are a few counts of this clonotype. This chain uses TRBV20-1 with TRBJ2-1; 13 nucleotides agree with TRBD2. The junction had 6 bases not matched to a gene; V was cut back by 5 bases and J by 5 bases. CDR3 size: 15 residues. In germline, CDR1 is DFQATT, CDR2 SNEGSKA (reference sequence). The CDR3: CSASTSGGDHNEQFF. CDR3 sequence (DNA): TGCAGTGCTTCTACTAGCGGGGGGGACCACAATGAGCAGTTCTTC.

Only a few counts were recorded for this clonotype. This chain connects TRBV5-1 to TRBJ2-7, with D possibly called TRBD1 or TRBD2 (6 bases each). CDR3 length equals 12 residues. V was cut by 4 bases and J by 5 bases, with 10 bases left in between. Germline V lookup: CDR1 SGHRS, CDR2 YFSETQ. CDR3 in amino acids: CASSLGGHEQYF. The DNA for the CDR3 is TGCGCCAGCAGCCTAGGGGGGCACGAGCAGTACTTC.

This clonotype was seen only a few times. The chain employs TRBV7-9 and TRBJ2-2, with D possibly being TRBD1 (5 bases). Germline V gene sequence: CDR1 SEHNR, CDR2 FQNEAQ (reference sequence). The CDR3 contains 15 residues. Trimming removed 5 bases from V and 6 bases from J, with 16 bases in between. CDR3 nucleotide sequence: TGTGCCAGCAGCCCCAATTCCCTGGGGCCCGGGGAGCTGTTTTTT. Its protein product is CASSPNSLGPGELFF.

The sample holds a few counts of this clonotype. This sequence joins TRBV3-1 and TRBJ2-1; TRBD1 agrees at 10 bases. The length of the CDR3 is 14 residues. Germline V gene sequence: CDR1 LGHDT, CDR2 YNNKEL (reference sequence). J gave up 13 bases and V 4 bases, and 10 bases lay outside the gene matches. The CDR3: CASSPSARDRGQFF. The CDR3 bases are TGTGCCAGCAGCCCCAGCGCTCGGGACAGGGGCCAGTTCTTC.

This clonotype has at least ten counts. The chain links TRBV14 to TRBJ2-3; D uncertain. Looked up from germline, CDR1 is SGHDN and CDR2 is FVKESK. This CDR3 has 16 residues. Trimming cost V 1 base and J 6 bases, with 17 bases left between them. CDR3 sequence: CASSQGGSPAMDTQYF. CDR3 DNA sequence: TGTGCCAGCAGCCAAGGAGGCAGTCCGGCCATGGATACGCAGTATTTT.

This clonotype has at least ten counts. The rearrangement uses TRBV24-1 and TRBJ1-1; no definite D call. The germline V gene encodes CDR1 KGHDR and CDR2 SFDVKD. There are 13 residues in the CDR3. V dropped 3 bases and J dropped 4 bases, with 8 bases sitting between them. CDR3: CATSDPGSTEAFF. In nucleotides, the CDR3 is TGTGCCACCAGTGATCCCGGGAGCACTGAAGCTTTCTTT.

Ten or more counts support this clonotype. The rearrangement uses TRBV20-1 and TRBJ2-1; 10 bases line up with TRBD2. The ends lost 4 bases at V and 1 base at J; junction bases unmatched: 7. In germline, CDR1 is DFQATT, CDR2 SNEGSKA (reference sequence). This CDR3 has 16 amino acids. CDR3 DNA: TGCAGTGCTACGCAACTAGCGGGACTTTCCTACAATGAGCAGTTCTTC. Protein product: CSATQLAGLSYNEQFF.